A single sample is the source of the 24 T cell receptor beta chains below, sequenced in a study of blood T cell repertoires in COVID-19. Measured with immunoSEQ multiplex PCR; TCRdb has only the in-frame clones, and not every one. The sample holds about 36,000 clones; about 82% are singletons and the top ten take 4.5% to 5.5%. Sequencing used peripheral blood. Every receptor here comes from a man in his fifties or sixties with active COVID-19.

The gene calls are TRBV18 and TRBJ2-5, with D perhaps TRBD1 (6 bases). This CDR3 comprises 16 residues. Per the germline V gene, CDR1 is KGHSH and CDR2 is LQKENI. The V end was cut by 2 bases, the J end by 5 bases, with 18 bases between. The CDR3 coding sequence is TGTGCCAGCTCACCAAATCAACACAGGGAAGGGGAGACCCAGTACTTC. Translated: CASSPNQHREGETQYF.

This clone was seen only once. The chain combines TRBV24-1 with TRBJ2-3; weak D call: TRBD2 (6 bases). Per germline, CDR1 KGHDR and CDR2 SFDVKD. This CDR3 has 14 residues. Trimming took off 9 bases at V and 1 base at J, with 13 bases between the two ends. The CDR3 loop is CATWDSRRTDTQYF. The CDR3 DNA reads as TGTGCCACCTGGGACTCGCGGCGCACAGATACGCAGTATTTT.

The chain uses TRBV6-6 and TRBJ2-5; 9 nucleotides match TRBD2. Unmatched junction bases numbered 6, after V lost 5 bases and J lost 2 bases. Germline loops: CDR1 MNHNY, CDR2 SVGAGI (reference sequence). The length of the CDR3 is 15 residues. Here the CDR3 DNA reads TGTGCCAGCAGTCCAGCGGGGGGCTTACAAGAGACCCAGTACTTC. Encoded protein: CASSPAGGLQETQYF.

The rearrangement links TRBV11-2 to TRBJ2-3; unclear D gene. The V and J ends lost 5 bases and 4 bases respectively, with 10 bases between them. The CDR3 extends over 13 amino acids. The germline gives CDR1 SGHAT, CDR2 FQNNGV. The CDR3 nucleotides read TGTGCCAGCAGCAACCGAGGCGCAGATACGCAGTATTTT. Amino acids: CASSNRGADTQYF. The full variable domain, completed using reference TRBV11-2 and TRBJ2-3, is EAGVAQSPRYKIIEKRQSVAFWCNPISGHATLYWYQQILGQGPKLLIQFQNNGVVDDSQLPKDRFSAERLKGVDSTLKIQPAKLEDSAVYLCASSNRGADTQYFGPGTRLTVL.

V and J are TRBV4-1 and TRBJ1-1; D possibly corresponds to TRBD1 (6 bases). Germline CDR1 and CDR2: MGHRA and YSYEKL. This CDR3 has 13 amino acids. The ends were cut back, 4 bases at V and 5 bases at J, with 11 bases in the middle. The CDR3 reads CASSLGRGTEAFF. The CDR3 DNA reads as TGCGCCAGCAGCCTGGGCAGGGGTACTGAAGCTTTCTTT.

On this clone itself: The junction shows a germline mismatch at one end, possibly a read error. V gene TRBV28 combines with J gene TRBJ1-5; D is ambiguous. Germline assignment: CDR1 MDHEN and CDR2 SYDVKM. The CDR3 extends over 14 amino acids. CDR3 coding DNA: TGTGCCAGTAGTTTAGGTGGGGAGAATCAGCCCCAGCATTTT. Translated, it gives CASSLGGENQPQHF.

The chain is built from TRBV19 and TRBJ2-3, with 10 bases lining up with TRBD2. This CDR3 comprises 15 residues. Trimming removed 3 bases from V and 5 bases from J; junction bases left unmatched: 5. Germline CDR1 LNHDA, CDR2 SQIVND (reference sequence). The CDR3 coding sequence is TGTGCCAGTAGTATCTCGGCTAGCGGGGGAGATACGCAGTATTTT. Residues: CASSISASGGDTQYF.

The chain links TRBV7-6 to TRBJ1-1; D remains unclear. Trimming removed 5 bases at V and 0 bases at J, with 7 bases between. Germline CDR1 SGHVS, CDR2 FNYEAQ. The CDR3 consists of 13 residues. The CDR3 protein is CASSQALNTEAFF. CDR3 DNA: TGTGCCAGCAGCCAAGCGTTGAACACTGAAGCTTTCTTT.

This clone was seen a few times. The genes are TRBV11-2 and TRBJ1-1; 10 nucleotides align to TRBD1. The CDR3 runs to 15 residues. The germline V gene encodes CDR1 SGHAT and CDR2 FQNNGV. The ends lost 1 base at V and 6 bases at J; junction bases unmatched: 5. Written as DNA, the CDR3 is TGTGCCAGCAGCTTAGCTAGGACAGGGGGATCTGAAGCTTTCTTT. The encoded protein is CASSLARTGGSEAFF.

This chain uses TRBV5-1 with TRBJ1-4; possible D gene TRBD1, 5 bases. CDR3 length equals 13 residues. V was shortened by 4 bases and J by 2 bases, with 6 bases between the two germline ends. The germline V gene encodes CDR1 SGHRS and CDR2 YFSETQ. The CDR3 DNA is TGCGCCAGCAGCAGGGGTACTAATGAAAAACTGTTTTTT. Its protein product is CASSRGTNEKLFF.

V gene TRBV5-1 combines with J gene TRBJ2-1; 12 bases fit TRBD2. The CDR3 has 16 amino acids. Germline lookup yields CDR1 SGHRS and CDR2 YFSETQ. V lost 0 bases and J lost 2; bases outside the gene matches: 0. CDR3 sequence: CASSLGLAGAYNEQFF. CDR3 in DNA: TGCGCCAGCAGCTTGGGACTAGCGGGGGCCTACAATGAGCAGTTCTTC.

This chain uses TRBV29-1 with TRBJ1-1; 9 bases line up with TRBD1. CDR1 and CDR2 from the germline V gene are SQVTM and ANQGSEA. The CDR3 consists of 14 residues. Losses at the gene ends were 6 bases for V and 3 bases for J; bases not matched to a gene: 8. CDR3 nucleotide sequence: TGCAGCGTCACAGGGGGCAGGTTGGACACTGAAGCTTTCTTT. The encoded protein is CSVTGGRLDTEAFF.

V is TRBV7-9 and J is TRBJ2-3; D is ambiguous. With 5 bases removed from V and 8 bases from J, the gap between germline ends came to 8 bases. The germline CDR1 and CDR2 sequences are SEHNR and FQNEAQ (reference sequence). CDR3 length equals 11 residues. The CDR3 DNA sequence: TGTGCCAGCAGCCCAGGTGCTACGCAGTATTTT. Its translation: CASSPGATQYF.

The V and J genes are TRBV14 and TRBJ1-2, with D perhaps matching TRBD1 (6 bases). CDR1 SGHDN and CDR2 FVKESK come from the germline V gene. CDR3 size: 14 residues. Trimming stripped 3 bases from V and 2 bases from J, with 10 bases between. CDR3 amino acids: CASSQGARNYGYTF. The CDR3, as DNA: TGTGCCAGCAGCCAGGGGGCGCGAAACTATGGCTACACCTTC.

V usage is TRBV3-1 (or the pseudogene TRBV3-2) and J usage is TRBJ2-7; tentatively, D is TRBD1 (5 bases). Trimming took 6 bases from V and 2 from J, leaving 5 bases between them. The CDR3 is 11 amino acids. Germline loops: CDR1 LGHDT, CDR2 YNNKEL (reference sequence). The CDR3 protein is CASRTAYEQYF. As DNA, the CDR3 is TGTGCCAGCAGGACAGCCTACGAGCAGTACTTC.

The chain combines TRBV14 with TRBJ1-6, with D perhaps TRBD1 (5 bases). Germline assignment: CDR1 SGHDN and CDR2 FVKESK. V was cut by 2 bases and J by 8 bases, with 13 bases left in between. This CDR3 region has 15 residues. The CDR3 loop is CASSQQGGSDSPLHF. DNA of the CDR3: TGTGCCAGCAGCCAACAGGGAGGGTCGGATTCACCCCTCCACTTT.

This clone is a singleton in its sample. The chain is built from TRBV3-1 (or the pseudogene TRBV3-2) and TRBJ2-1, with TRBD2 matching 8 bases. The germline V gene has CDR1 LGHDT and CDR2 YNNKEL (reference sequence). This CDR3 has 14 amino acids. V lost 1 base, J lost 8 bases, and 4 bases stayed unmatched. The CDR3 DNA reads as TGTGCCAGCAGCCAAGGACTAGCGAGGGATGAGCAGTTCTTC. It translates to CASSQGLARDEQFF.

The V call is TRBV29-1, the J call TRBJ1-2, with D unclear. V was pared by 4 bases and J by 5 bases, with 11 bases between. Germline lookup yields CDR1 SQVTM and CDR2 ANQGSEA. The CDR3 extends over 12 amino acids. The CDR3, as DNA: TGCAGCGTTGCGGGGTTAAGGTATGGCTACACCTTC. Encoded protein: CSVAGLRYGYTF. The full variable domain, completed using reference TRBV29-1 and TRBJ1-2, is SAVISQKPSRDICQRGTSLTIQCQVDSQVTMMFWYRQQPGQSLTLIATANQGSEATYESGFVIDKFPISRPNLTFSTLTVSNMSPEDSSIYLCSVAGLRYGYTFGSGTRLTVV.

This sequence joins TRBV11-2 and TRBJ1-1; perhaps TRBD1 as D (5 bases). CDR1 is SGHAT and CDR2 is FQNNGV in the germline V gene. V was cut by 5 bases and J by 8 bases, with 12 bases left in between. There are 12 residues in the CDR3. CDR3 DNA sequence: TGTGCCAGCAGCCCTAGGCGGGGCGAAGCTTTCTTT. This encodes CASSPRRGEAFF.

This clone has just a few counts. This rearrangement joins TRBV15 to TRBJ1-1; 7 positions match TRBD1. Losses at the gene ends were 0 bases for V and 3 bases for J; bases not matched to a gene: 1. CDR1 and CDR2 from the germline V gene are LNHNV and YYDKDF (reference sequence). The CDR3 length is 14 residues. CDR3 amino acids: CATSRDRGDTEAFF. The CDR3 DNA reads TGTGCCACCAGCAGAGACAGGGGGGACACTGAAGCTTTCTTT.

V is TRBV10-3 and J is TRBJ2-3; no clear D gene. The CDR3 is 13 amino acids. Germline values: CDR1 ENHRY, CDR2 SYGVKD. Between the trimmed V and J ends, which lost 4 bases and 4 bases, there was a span of 9 bases. DNA of the CDR3: TGTGCCATCAGTGCGGTTTCCGCAGATACGCAGTATTTT. As protein: CAISAVSADTQYF.

V is TRBV5-5 and J is TRBJ1-2; TRBD1 is a possible D gene (5 bases). Germline CDR1 is SGHKS and CDR2 is YYEKEE (reference sequence). The V end was cut by 2 bases, the J end by 2 bases, with 10 bases between. The CDR3 consists of 14 residues. CDR3 sequence (DNA): TGTGCCAGCAGCTTCGGCAGGGCCAACTATGGCTACACCTTC. Protein product: CASSFGRANYGYTF.

This rearrangement joins TRBV7-8 to TRBJ2-7; a possible D gene is TRBD1 (6 bases). Looked up from germline, CDR1 is SGHVS and CDR2 is FQNEAQ. The CDR3 runs 14 residues. Trimming pared 0 bases from V and 3 bases from J, leaving 9 bases between. CDR3 region: CASSLAQTGYEQYF. The CDR3 DNA follows: TGTGCCAGCAGCTTAGCGCAGACAGGCTACGAGCAGTACTTC.

The chain couples TRBV10-3 to TRBJ2-7; D perhaps matches TRBD2 (6 bases). The CDR3 runs to 14 residues. V lost 6 bases and J 2 bases, leaving 14 bases between the germline ends. Germline loops: CDR1 ENHRY, CDR2 SYGVKD. The CDR3 DNA is TGTGCCATCAGCCCAGGAGGGGTCCCCTACGAGCAGTACTTC. It codes for CAISPGGVPYEQYF.